These 14 T cell receptor beta chains were all obtained from the same sample, sequenced in a study of CD8+ T cells in alopecia areata. Sequencing relied on a cDNA template that was reverse transcribed from extracted RNA. Clones were read by immunoSEQ multiplex PCR, and TCRdb kept only the in-frame ones, dropping some. The sample contains approximately 180,000 clones, over 50% of which appear only once. The specimen comprised CD4+ T cells sorted from blood, sampled at week 0. Receptors were obtained from a human donor with alopecia areata.

The rearrangement joins TRBV2 to TRBJ1-5; the D is unclear. The V and J ends lost 0 bases and 7 bases respectively, with 10 bases between them. The V gene's germline CDR1 is SNHLY and CDR2 FYNNEI. This CDR3 has 14 amino acids. Here the CDR3 DNA reads TGTGCCAGCAGTGAAGCGCAAGGGAACCAGCCCCAGCATTTT. This codes for CASSEAQGNQPQHF.

This chain's CDR3 is CASSSSQARNTEAFF. The CDR3 DNA follows: TGCGCCAGCAGCTCCTCTCAAGCCCGGAACACTGAAGCTTTCTTT. The chain combines TRBV5-1 with TRBJ1-1; no firm D call. The V gene lost 3 bases and the J gene lost 1 base, with 13 bases spanning the gap. CDR1 and CDR2 (germline): SGHRS, YFSETQ. The CDR3 runs to 15 residues.

The sample holds a few counts of this clone. The chain couples TRBV19 to TRBJ1-1; TRBD1 agrees at 7 bases. Germline V gene sequence: CDR1 LNHDA, CDR2 SQIVND (reference sequence). V lost 5 bases and J lost 0; bases outside the gene matches: 6. CDR3 size: 15 residues. The CDR3 DNA is TGTGCCAGTAGTCCCTGGGACAGCTTGAACACTGAAGCTTTCTTT. Its protein is CASSPWDSLNTEAFF.

This clone was observed a handful of times. The chain recombines TRBV19 with TRBJ2-1, with D unresolved. Trimming removed 0 bases from V and 2 bases from J, with 11 bases in between. The CDR3 has 16 residues. Germline lookup yields CDR1 LNHDA and CDR2 SQIVND (reference sequence). The CDR3 spells CASSIDRANTYNEQFF. In nucleotides, the CDR3 is TGTGCCAGTAGTATAGACCGGGCGAATACCTACAATGAGCAGTTCTTC. Combining the CDR3 with reference TRBV19 and TRBJ2-1 gives the whole variable domain DGGITQSPKYLFRKEGQNVTLSCEQNLNHDAMYWYRQDPGQGLRLIYYSQIVNDFQKGDIAEGYSVSREKKESFPLTVTSAQKNPTAFYLCASSIDRANTYNEQFFGPGTRLTVL.

The genes are TRBV9 and TRBJ2-5; 8 bases align to TRBD1. V dropped 4 bases and J dropped 5; count of bases not matched to a gene: 7. The CDR3 runs 14 residues. The germline CDR1 and CDR2 sequences are SGDLS and YYNGEE. The DNA of the CDR3 is TGTGCCAGCAGCTTAGGACAGGGCTATGAGACCCAGTACTTC. It encodes CASSLGQGYETQYF.

This chain links TRBV4-1 with TRBJ1-5; D is ambiguous. Germline CDR1 reads MGHRA; CDR2 reads YSYEKL. V was cut by 1 base and J by 7 bases, with 8 bases left in between. The CDR3 length is 13 residues. The CDR3: CASSQAGDQPQHF. CDR3 DNA sequence: TGCGCCAGCAGCCAAGCGGGCGACCAGCCCCAGCATTTT.

V usage is TRBV27 and J usage is TRBJ2-5, with D perhaps TRBD1 (6 bases). Deletions cut 6 bases from V and 14 bases from J, with 16 bases between. The germline CDR1 and CDR2 sequences are MNHEY and SMNVEV (reference sequence). The CDR3 length is 11 residues. Here the CDR3 reads CASSTQGPLYF. The CDR3 nucleotides are TGTGCCAGCAGCACACAGGGCCCCCTTTACTTC.

The V and J genes are TRBV7-6 and TRBJ1-3; D may be TRBD1 (5 bases). The CDR3 length is 15 residues. Deletions cut 7 bases from V and 3 bases from J, with 16 bases between. The V gene's germline CDR1 is SGHVS and CDR2 FNYEAQ. The CDR3 reads CASTPGPPGGNTIYF. As DNA, the CDR3 is TGTGCCAGCACCCCGGGACCGCCTGGTGGAAACACCATATATTTT.

This clone was recorded a few times. The CDR3 spells CASTRGLAAQETQYF. In DNA form, the CDR3 reads TGTGCCAGCACCCGAGGACTAGCGGCGCAAGAGACCCAGTACTTC. The V call is TRBV7-2, the J call TRBJ2-5; 10 nucleotides line up with TRBD2. The CDR3 runs to 15 residues. CDR1 is SGHTA, CDR2 FQGNSA, per germline. V lost 7 bases and J lost 2; bases outside the gene matches: 7.

The chain employs TRBV29-1 and TRBJ1-2; 7 bases are shared with TRBD1. The germline gives CDR1 SQVTM, CDR2 ANQGSEA. This CDR3 comprises 14 residues. Germline trimming cut 7 bases from V and 5 bases from J; bases unmatched to any gene: 13. Written as DNA, the CDR3 is TGCAGCGCCGACAAGGGGGCCCGAGGGTATGGCTACACCTTC. Translation gives CSADKGARGYGYTF.

This chain connects TRBV10-3 to TRBJ2-5; TRBD1 aligns across 7 bases. The CDR3 extends over 15 amino acids. CDR1 and CDR2 (germline): ENHRY, SYGVKD. V gave up 2 bases and J gave up 4 bases; unmatched junction bases: 7. CDR3 loop: CAISEEGAIVETQYF. CDR3 sequence (DNA): TGTGCCATCAGTGAGGAGGGGGCGATTGTAGAGACCCAGTACTTC.

The chain carries TRBV10-3 and TRBJ2-3; the match to TRBD1 covers 8 bases. CDR3 size: 15 residues. The junction had 7 bases not matched to a gene; V was cut back by 5 bases and J by 3 bases. Germline CDR1 reads ENHRY; CDR2 reads SYGVKD. CDR3 protein: CAISPGTGLTDTQYF. The CDR3 nucleotides are TGTGCCATCAGTCCCGGGACAGGACTAACAGATACGCAGTATTTT.

The chain links TRBV6-5 to TRBJ2-2; unclear D gene. The V gene's germline CDR1 is MNHEY and CDR2 SVGAGI. The CDR3 covers 13 residues. Deletions cut 6 bases from V and 0 bases from J, with 5 bases between. Written as DNA, the CDR3 is TGTGCCAGCAGGGTTACGAACACCGGGGAGCTGTTTTTT. It codes for CASRVTNTGELFF.

At least ten counts were recorded for this clone. The chain has TRBV6-1 and TRBJ1-2, with 7 bases lining up with TRBD1. The CDR3 runs 12 residues. Germline V gene sequence: CDR1 MNHNS, CDR2 SASEGT. The V segment lost 8 bases and the J segment 8 bases; nucleotides outside the gene matches: 8. The DNA for the CDR3 is TGTGCCAGCTGGGAGACAGGGAGGGGCTACACCTTC. Its translation is CASWETGRGYTF.